The present T cell receptor beta chain was sequenced within a study of T cells in tuberculosis. Clones were sequenced by immunoSEQ multiplex PCR, and TCRdb holds only the in-frame ones, with some missing. The data show about 43,000 clones, about 94% seen once. Sequenced sample: PBMCs. The receptor comes from a donor aged 10 to 29 with latent tuberculosis or without tuberculosis infection. Some clones in this sample may be carry-over from other donors' samples.

The CDR3 here is CASSQGRENEKLFF. The CDR3 DNA reads as TGTGCCAGCAGCCAAGGAAGGGAGAATGAAAAACTGTTTTTT. The chain carries TRBV4-2 and TRBJ1-4, with D hard to call. Trimming left V 1 base short and J 5 bases short, with 8 bases between. The CDR3 consists of 14 residues. CDR1 and CDR2 from the germline V gene are LGHNA and YNFKEQ.